This is a list of T cell receptor beta chains from one sample in a study of T cell responses to AZD1222 COVID-19 vaccine. Sequencing used immunoSEQ multiplex PCR; TCRdb keeps in-frame clones, though not all of them. Seen here are 150,000 to 200,000 clones, around 92% observed once, and the top ten hold about 1%. The sequences come from peripheral blood, collected 28 days after the second AZD1222 dose. These receptors all come from an adult who received the AZD1222 COVID-19 vaccine. CDR3s include the opening cysteine and the closing phenylalanine or tryptophan. A D gene is named only where the DNA matches it firmly. Clone size is shown for a subset of rows, as once, few, many or a class of expanded clone.

d_gene	j_gene	v_gene	abundance	CDR3aa	CDR3nt
NA	TRBJ1-5	TRBV28	few	CASSAFEGDQPQHF	TGTGCCAGCAGCGCCTTCGAAGGCGATCAGCCCCAGCATTTT
NA	TRBJ1-6	TRBV19	NA	CASSLQTAIGGSPLHF	TGTGCCAGTAGTCTACAGACAGCCATAGGGGGTTCACCCCTCCACTTT
TRBD1	TRBJ1-2	TRBV7-9	NA	CASIQTGDNYGYTF	TGTGCCAGCATCCAGACAGGGGATAACTATGGCTACACCTTC
TRBD1	TRBJ1-2	TRBV10-2	NA	CASSDPLDRVNYGYTF	TGCGCCAGCAGTGACCCCTTGGACAGGGTTAACTATGGCTACACCTTC
NA	TRBJ1-2	TRBV27	once	CASSLRAQTFLGGYTF	TGTGCCAGCAGCCTCCGGGCCCAAACTTTTTTGGGCGGCTACACCTTC
NA	TRBJ1-1	TRBV5-1	once	CASSLSGTGGTEAFF	TGCGCCAGCAGCTTGTCAGGGACGGGCGGCACTGAAGCTTTCTTT
TRBD1	TRBJ1-1	TRBV5-6	NA	CASSIGQGVTEAFF	TGTGCCAGCAGCATCGGACAGGGCGTCACTGAAGCTTTCTTT
NA	TRBJ2-5	TRBV5-6	NA	CASSSTRDISLYQETQYF	TGTGCCAGCAGCTCAACCCGGGACATCTCATTGTACCAAGAGACCCAGTACTTC
TRBD1	TRBJ1-1	TRBV19	NA	CASSIDRVGGGFTEAFF	TGTGCCAGTAGTATAGATCGGGTAGGGGGCGGTTTCACTGAAGCTTTCTTT
NA	TRBJ1-1	TRBV4-1	NA	CASSPTGNTEAFF	TGCGCCAGCAGTCCGACAGGAAACACTGAAGCTTTCTTT
NA	TRBJ1-5	TRBV28	NA	CASSLANNQPQHF	TGTGCCAGCAGTTTAGCTAACAATCAGCCCCAGCATTTT
NA	TRBJ2-7	TRBV7-9	few	CASSLMGDEQYF	TGTGCCAGCAGCCTCATGGGGGACGAGCAGTACTTC
TRBD1	TRBJ2-1	TRBV25-1	NA	CASSGIFDRARGEQFF	TGTGCCAGCAGTGGAATCTTCGACAGGGCTCGGGGTGAGCAGTTCTTC
NA	TRBJ1-2	TRBV28	once	CASSVGLPSDYGYTF	TGTGCCAGCAGTGTCGGGCTCCCCTCTGATTATGGCTACACCTTC
TRBD2	TRBJ2-1	TRBV13	NA	CASSFPAGLAGDNEQFF	TGTGCCAGCAGCTTTCCCGCTGGACTAGCGGGGGACAATGAGCAGTTCTTC
NA	TRBJ1-1	TRBV29-1	NA	CSVVRGLGNTEAFF	TGCAGCGTTGTCCGGGGGCTGGGGAACACTGAAGCTTTCTTT
TRBD1	TRBJ1-2	TRBV27	NA	CASRLGQGYGYTF	TGTGCCAGCAGGCTGGGACAGGGCTATGGCTACACCTTC
TRBD1	TRBJ1-2	TRBV3-1/TRBV3-2	NA	CASSPRDRRFGGYTF	TGTGCCAGCAGCCCCCGGGACAGGCGGTTCGGTGGCTACACCTTC
NA	TRBJ2-3	TRBV24-1	NA	CATSDFWGDTQYF	TGTGCCACCAGTGATTTTTGGGGGGATACGCAGTATTTT
TRBD1	TRBJ1-1	TRBV10-3	NA	CAIRPPDRENTEAFF	TGTGCCATCAGGCCGCCGGACAGGGAGAACACTGAAGCTTTCTTT
TRBD2	TRBJ2-7	TRBV3-1/TRBV3-2	once	CAGRGGTEQYF	TGTGCCGGCCGGGGAGGGACCGAGCAGTACTTC
NA	TRBJ1-1	TRBV5-4	NA	CASSLHEGRAFF	TGTGCCAGCAGCTTGCACGAAGGGCGGGCTTTCTTT
TRBD1	TRBJ1-2	TRBV29-1	NA	CSVREGGDGYTF	TGCAGCGTGAGGGAAGGGGGCGATGGCTACACCTTC
TRBD1	TRBJ2-7	TRBV6-5	NA	CASSPFRTGDHEQYF	TGTGCCAGCAGCCCATTTAGGACAGGGGACCACGAGCAGTACTTC
TRBD2	TRBJ2-5	TRBV19	once	CASNAGGQETQYF	TGTGCCAGTAATGCGGGGGGGCAAGAGACCCAGTACTTC
NA	TRBJ1-1	TRBV4-2	NA	CASSQGGIEAFF	TGTGCCAGCAGCCAAGGAGGGATTGAAGCTTTCTTT
NA	TRBJ1-5	TRBV3-1/TRBV3-2	once	CASSPMGGHNQPQHF	TGTGCCAGCAGCCCGATGGGGGGCCACAATCAGCCCCAGCATTTT
NA	TRBJ2-7	TRBV3-1/TRBV3-2	few	CASSQDHFSRVQYF	TGTGCCAGCAGCCAAGACCATTTTTCGCGGGTGCAGTACTTC
NA	TRBJ2-1	TRBV4-1	NA	CASSFRPGLADEQFF	TGCGCCAGCAGCTTTCGCCCTGGCTTAGCCGATGAGCAGTTCTTC
NA	TRBJ2-3	TRBV29-1	NA	CSVTGLIRSPDTQYF	TGCAGCGTTACAGGGCTCATCCGAAGCCCAGATACGCAGTATTTT
TRBD1	TRBJ2-7	TRBV4-1	NA	CASTRDRGLHEQYF	TGCGCCAGCACCAGGGACAGGGGGCTTCACGAGCAGTACTTC
NA	TRBJ2-3	TRBV18	NA	CASSPRTEHTQYF	TGTGCCAGCTCACCTCGAACTGAACATACGCAGTATTTT
NA	TRBJ1-6	TRBV7-9	NA	CASREVGTNNSPLHF	TGTGCCAGCAGAGAGGTAGGGACAAATAATTCACCCCTCCACTTT
NA	TRBJ2-1	TRBV11-2	NA	CASSLGLYEQFF	TGTGCCAGCAGCTTAGGGTTGTATGAGCAGTTCTTC
TRBD2	TRBJ2-5	TRBV3-1/TRBV3-2	NA	CASSSGLAGQETQYF	TGTGCCAGCAGCTCCGGACTAGCAGGCCAAGAGACCCAGTACTTC
NA	TRBJ1-4	TRBV12-3/TRBV12-4	once	CASTLGGGEKLFF	TGTGCCAGCACCCTTGGGGGGGGTGAAAAACTGTTTTTT
NA	TRBJ1-4	TRBV21-1	once	CASSKGDRGATNEKLFF	TGTGCCAGCAGCAAGGGGGACAGGGGTGCAACTAATGAAAAACTGTTTTTT
NA	TRBJ1-2	TRBV6-5	NA	CASSYSRNYGYTF	TGTGCCAGCAGTTACTCTCGAAACTATGGCTACACCTTC
NA	TRBJ2-6	TRBV3-1/TRBV3-2	NA	CASSHERLTGANVLTF	TGTGCCAGCAGCCATGAGCGATTGACTGGAGCCAACGTCCTGACTTTC
NA	TRBJ1-5	TRBV6-5	NA	CASSLSFRDTPQHF	TGTGCCAGCAGCCTGAGTTTTCGGGACACCCCCCAGCATTTT
TRBD2	TRBJ2-3	TRBV7-9	NA	CASSLRRLAGGTDTQYF	TGTGCCAGCAGCTTAAGACGACTAGCGGGGGGAACAGATACGCAGTATTTT
NA	TRBJ1-1	TRBV19	once	CASSIVRDTEAFF	TGTGCCAGTAGTATCGTGCGGGACACTGAAGCTTTCTTT
NA	TRBJ1-1	TRBV5-6	NA	CASSGVTVNTEAFF	TGTGCCAGCAGTGGCGTGACCGTGAACACTGAAGCTTTCTTT
NA	TRBJ2-1	TRBV19	NA	CATTDYYNEQFF	TGTGCCACCACAGACTACTACAATGAGCAGTTCTTC
TRBD1	TRBJ1-5	TRBV5-5	NA	CASSLEGRGNQPQHF	TGTGCCAGCAGCTTGGAGGGCAGGGGGAATCAGCCCCAGCATTTT
NA	TRBJ1-4	TRBV12-5	NA	CASGSETNEKLFF	TGTGCTAGTGGTTCAGAAACTAATGAAAAACTGTTTTTT
NA	TRBJ1-3	TRBV4-1	NA	CASSQVPLGNTIYF	TGCGCCAGCAGCCAAGTGCCTCTTGGAAACACCATATATTTT
NA	TRBJ1-1	TRBV3-1/TRBV3-2	NA	CASSLTAGGSTEAFF	TGTGCCAGCAGCCTGACGGCGGGAGGGTCTACTGAAGCTTTCTTT
TRBD1	TRBJ1-4	TRBV9	NA	CASSVTGQANEKLFF	TGTGCCAGCAGCGTGACGGGACAGGCGAATGAAAAACTGTTTTTT
TRBD1	TRBJ2-7	TRBV6-5	NA	CASQPGQGFYEQYF	TGTGCCAGTCAACCGGGACAGGGGTTCTACGAGCAGTACTTC
NA	TRBJ1-1	TRBV4-1	NA	CASSQGLQGFTEAFF	TGCGCCAGCAGCCAGGGCCTTCAGGGATTTACTGAAGCTTTCTTT
NA	TRBJ2-6	TRBV18	NA	CASSPLQSSGANVLTF	TGTGCCAGCTCACCTCTACAAAGCTCTGGGGCCAACGTCCTGACTTTC
NA	TRBJ2-2	TRBV7-9	once	CASSAGTGELFF	TGTGCCAGCAGCGCCGGCACCGGGGAGCTGTTTTTT
NA	TRBJ2-3	TRBV5-1	NA	CASSLSVPDTQYF	TGCGCCAGCAGCTTGTCGGTCCCAGATACGCAGTATTTT
TRBD1	TRBJ1-1	TRBV18	NA	CASSPQSPGTGFTEAFF	TGTGCCAGCTCACCACAAAGCCCCGGGACAGGGTTCACTGAAGCTTTCTTT
NA	TRBJ2-3	TRBV1	once	CTSSQAPLAGGIPSADTQYF	TGCACCAGCAGCCAAGCTCCACTAGCGGGGGGAATCCCCAGCGCGGATACGCAGTATTTT
NA	TRBJ2-7	TRBV10-3	few	CAISPLPDSPPYEQYF	TGTGCCATCAGTCCCCTGCCGGACAGCCCCCCCTACGAGCAGTACTTC